The subject of this entry is one TCR beta chain. The data stem from a study of blood T cell repertoires in COVID-19. Trimming pared 6 bases from V and 8 bases from J, leaving 19 bases between. In germline, CDR1 is SNHLY, CDR2 FYNNEI. The CDR3 totals 15 residues. In the authors' methods: Reference gene primers were amplified, and this amplification served to estimate nucleated cell counts. TCRdb keeps only in-frame clones here, not all; method: immunoSEQ multiplex PCR. The V and J calls and clone size come from that table; D and trimming were worked out from the DNA. The table records around 200,000 clones, around 87% of them present only once.

This TCR came from a man aged 35 to 55 with active or convalescent COVID-19. Sequenced sample: peripheral blood. The chain employs TRBV2 and TRBJ1-4, with D perhaps TRBD1 (6 bases). The CDR3 nucleotides are TGTGCCAGCAGCCCCATACAGGGCCGGCGGGAAAAACTGTTTTTT. Encoded protein: CASSPIQGRREKLFF.